Below, one T cell receptor beta chain is given with its context. The target of this receptor is not known. No base-level quality is on record; no much larger clone is a single base apart. This sample includes further DNA sequences coding for the same CDR3. The CDR3 numbers 12 residues from cysteine through phenylalanine. CDR3 DNA is the only sequence kept; it has 36 bases, read in frame from the first base. Cut back by 0 bases and 4 bases, the V and J ends lie 3 bases apart. CDR1 is given as SGHVS and CDR2 as FNYEAQ, both from the germline V gene. Donors were healthy HIV-negative adults with no recently reported acute infections or vaccinations. Only Caucasian adults living in Nashville, Tennessee, USA were represented among the donors. CD4+ T cells were enriched by magnetic negative selection, after which naive cells were positively selected on CD45RA and the negative fraction was taken as the memory subset. Blood was collected by leukapheresis, and PBMCs were isolated by Ficoll-Histopaque density gradient centrifugation and then cryopreserved in liquid nitrogen vapor phase. Purity and quantity of every magnetically sorted T cell population were checked by analytical flow cytometry. Each sorted fraction had its genomic DNA isolated and then quantified by UV absorbance on a Nanodrop 2000c.

The entry originates in a study of shared clonotypes between healthy human individuals (dated by TCRdb to about 2020). Regarding the research as a whole: A couple of women and a few men aged 18 to 49 years were included in the cohort. For each donor, three plates each were used for CD4 naive and CD4 memory, two plates were used for CD8 naive, and one plate was used for CD8 memory. Blood TCR repertoires of 5 or 6 healthy adults were deeply sequenced to estimate repertoire size and the extent of clonotype sharing between individuals. Different laboratories and diverse techniques were used to prepare libraries and sequence TCR repertoires, to increase sequencing depth and limit assay-specific biases. Per donor, leukapheresis produced somewhere between about 0.9 and 9.5 billion PBMCs. Study-level results and caveats: Compared with non-shared clonotypes, the clonotypes found in all four sorted-subset donors had higher generation probabilities. Based on pairwise subsampling, the degree of clonotype sharing among donors was expected to be affected by sequencing depth. Sampling was restricted to blood, and TCR repertoires in tissue are likely to differ from TCR repertoires in blood. The genetic and exposure-history diversity represented was limited by the small number of donors. Across four donors, about 5.2% of naive CD4, roughly 3.3% of naive CD8, around 2.1% of memory CD4, and about 0.44% of memory CD8 clonotypes were shared. Naive subsets generally had larger estimated clonotype richness than memory subsets did. Even with the large sequencing depth, rarefaction of the sorted-subset datasets indicated that sequencing was incomplete.

Using the deep immunoSEQ assay, TCR CDR3 regions were amplified from genomic DNA by multiplex PCR. Extracted genomic DNA from each cell subset was spread evenly across all wells of several immunoSEQ 96-well plates, with each plate serving as a replicate. For sorted subsets, approximately 210 ng of genomic DNA, equivalent to 25,000 to 35,000 T cell genomes, went into each replicate PCR. Purified libraries were measured with a Qubit 3.0 fluorometer, size-checked on a Bioanalyzer 2100, and measured again with the KAPA Library Quantification kit. Every immunoSEQ 96-well plate was sequenced on a separate single-read 150-cycle Illumina NextSeq 550 flow cell. The paper's processing steps were these. Because the immunoSEQ output included only junctional sequences and no quality scores, the filtering could not be the same as the filtering used for full-length reads. Sequences were annotated with PyIR, a Python wrapper for IgBLAST v1.9, and V/J genes and CDR3 were assigned using IMGT germline references. Reads were filtered out if the reads had weak V/J assignments (E-value above 1e-6), no CDR3, stop codons, out-of-frame junctions, or ambiguous translated residues. V3J clonotypes were defined by identical inferred V gene, J gene, and CDR3 amino acid sequence. Percentage overlap between repertoires was computed as shared unique clonotypes divided by the size of the smaller repertoire. RTK rarefaction, the Chao1 estimator, and Recon v2.1 estimates of unobserved clonotypes were used to assess repertoire richness. Generation probabilities for all TCRbeta clonotypes obtained by the gDNA method from several donors were computed using OLGA. As stored in TCRdb, this immuneACCESS dataset retains in-frame rearrangements with V and J assigned. A fraction of the clones does not appear; measured against another copy, unresolved V genes explain less than half of the discrepancy, and the remainder lacks a known reason. The V and J calls and clone size are taken from that table; D and trimming were inferred from the DNA. The sample data list 2 million to 2.5 million clones, and 90% to 96% of these were observed just once. Jointly, the top ten make up about 0.13% of the sample.

Material: naive CD4+ T cells sorted from blood. The cell subset or site label, read with the paper, signifies: CD45RA+ positively selected. Recombination linked TRBV7-6 to TRBJ2-5, with no reliable assignment of the D segment. The clonotype originates from a young man in good health. CDR3 protein: CASSLAPETQYF. The bases are TGTGCCAGCAGCTTAGCGCCAGAGACCCAGTACTTC. Outside the CDR3, residues come from the reference TRBV7-6 and TRBJ2-5 proteins, so the full variable domain is: GAGVSQSPRYKVTKRGQDVALRCDPISGHVSLYWYRQALGQGPEFLTYFNYEAQQDKSGLPNDRFSAERPEGSISTLTIQRTEQRDSAMYRCASSLAPETQYFGPGTRLLVL.